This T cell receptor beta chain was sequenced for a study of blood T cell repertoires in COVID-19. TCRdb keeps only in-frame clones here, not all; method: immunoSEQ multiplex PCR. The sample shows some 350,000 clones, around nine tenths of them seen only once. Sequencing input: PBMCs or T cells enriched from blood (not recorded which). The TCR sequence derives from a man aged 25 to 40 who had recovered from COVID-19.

The CDR3 reads CASTSEDRGLWTEAFF. Written as DNA, the CDR3 is TGTGCCAGCACCTCAGAGGACAGGGGGCTTTGGACTGAAGCTTTCTTT. The chain joins TRBV28 to TRBJ1-1, with TRBD1 matching over 11 bases. CDR3 size: 16 residues. V trimming: 7 bases; J trimming: 5 bases; junction bases outside the gene matches: 12. Looked up from germline, CDR1 is MDHEN and CDR2 is SYDVKM.